This note documents a single TCR beta chain sequence. Its target is not known. This table comes from immunoSEQ multiplex PCR, and its TCRdb copy is limited to in-frame clones, with some not included. The data contain 25,000 to 35,000 clones, 88% of them singletons. CDR3 length: 20 amino acids. V shed 0 bases, J shed 2 bases, and the junction held 18 bases outside the gene matches. Germline CDR1 reads SGHTS; CDR2 reads YDEGEE. Regarding time point: before natalizumab initiation. T0 blood was collected before the first natalizumab infusion. The entry originates in a study of multiple sclerosis patients with progressive multifocal leukoencephalopathy. Study-level findings and limits: Preferential TRBV-TRBJ pairings or common gene usage were not detected at PML.

The chain employs TRBV5-8 and TRBJ2-7, with 9 bases matching TRBD1. The receptor was isolated from a human donor with multiple sclerosis. Sequencing input: PBMCs. DNA of the CDR3: TGTGCCAGCAGCTTGGAAACAGGGGGCCAACTGTTCCTAGGGGCCTACGAGCAGTACTTC. Translated: CASSLETGGQLFLGAYEQYF.